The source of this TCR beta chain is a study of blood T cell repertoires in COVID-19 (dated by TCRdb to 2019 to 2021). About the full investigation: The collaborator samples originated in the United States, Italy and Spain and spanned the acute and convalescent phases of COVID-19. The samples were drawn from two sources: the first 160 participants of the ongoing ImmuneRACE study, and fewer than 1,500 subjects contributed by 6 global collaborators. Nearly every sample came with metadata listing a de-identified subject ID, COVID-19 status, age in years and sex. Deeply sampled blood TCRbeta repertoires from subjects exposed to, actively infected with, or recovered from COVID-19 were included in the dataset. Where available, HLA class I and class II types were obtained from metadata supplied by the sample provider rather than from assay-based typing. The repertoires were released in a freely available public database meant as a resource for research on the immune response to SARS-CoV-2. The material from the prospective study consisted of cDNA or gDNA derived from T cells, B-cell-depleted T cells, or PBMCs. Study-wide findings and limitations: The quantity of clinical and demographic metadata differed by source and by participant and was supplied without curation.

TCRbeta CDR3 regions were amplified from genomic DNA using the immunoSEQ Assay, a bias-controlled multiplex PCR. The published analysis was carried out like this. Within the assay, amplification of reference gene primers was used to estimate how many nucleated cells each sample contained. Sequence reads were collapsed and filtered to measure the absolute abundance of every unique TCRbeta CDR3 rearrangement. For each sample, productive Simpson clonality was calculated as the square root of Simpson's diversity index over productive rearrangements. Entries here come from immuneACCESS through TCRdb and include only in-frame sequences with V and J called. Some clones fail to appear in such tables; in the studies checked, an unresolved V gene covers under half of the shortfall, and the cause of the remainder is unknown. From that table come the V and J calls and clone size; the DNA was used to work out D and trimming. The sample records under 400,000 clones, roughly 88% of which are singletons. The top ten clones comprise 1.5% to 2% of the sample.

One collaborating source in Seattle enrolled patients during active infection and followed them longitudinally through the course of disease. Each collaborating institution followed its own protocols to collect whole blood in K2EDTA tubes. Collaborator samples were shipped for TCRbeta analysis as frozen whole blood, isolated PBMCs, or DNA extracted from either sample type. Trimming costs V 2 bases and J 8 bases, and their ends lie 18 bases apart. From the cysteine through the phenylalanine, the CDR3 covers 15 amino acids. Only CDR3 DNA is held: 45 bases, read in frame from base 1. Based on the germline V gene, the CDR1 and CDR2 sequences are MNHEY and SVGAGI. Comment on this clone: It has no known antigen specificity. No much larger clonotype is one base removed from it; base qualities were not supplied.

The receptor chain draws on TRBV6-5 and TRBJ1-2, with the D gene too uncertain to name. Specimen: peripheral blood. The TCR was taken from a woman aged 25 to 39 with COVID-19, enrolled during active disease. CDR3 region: CASSYPGPRESGYTF. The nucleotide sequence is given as TGTGCCAGCAGTTACCCCGGGCCGAGGGAGAGCGGCTACACCTTC.